This T cell receptor beta chain emerged from a study of CD8 T cells in ankylosing spondylitis. This clonotype was counted many times. TCRdb itself ran the 5' RACE reads through MiXCR, one entry per CDR3 protein. The sample carries about 36,000 distinct CDR3 sequences, 4.5% to 6% recorded once. Trimming removed 6 bases from V and 3 bases from J, with 18 bases in between. The CDR3 has 15 amino acids. This TCR came from a male donor with ankylosing spondylitis or in good health (not recorded which). This chain links TRBV12-3 or TRBV12-4 with TRBJ2-7; D is undetermined. The sample consisted of blood, either unsorted or a sorted T cell fraction (not recorded which). DNA of the CDR3: TGTGCCAGCAGCCTGGATCCTGCATTAGGCTACGAGCAGTACTTC. Translated, it gives CASSLDPALGYEQYF.